The rows below give T cell receptor beta chains drawn from one sample of a study of cytomegalovirus exposure and HLA in healthy donors. Produced via immunoSEQ multiplex PCR; TCRdb's table is partial and in-frame only. The sample contains 130,000 to 150,000 clones, roughly four fifths of which appear only once. The sample taken for sequencing was PBMCs. These receptors all come from a middle-aged man in good health and CMV-seropositive. CDR3s include the opening cysteine and the closing phenylalanine or tryptophan. A D gene is named only where the DNA matches it firmly. Clone size is not always given. Where it is, it says once, few, many or a class for expanded clones.

cdr3_length j_call v_call d_call clone_size cdr3_nt cdr3_aa
12 TRBJ1-1 TRBV29-1 TRBD1 - TGCAGCGTGGCAGGGGGGAACACTGAAGCTTTCTTT CSVAGGNTEAFF
15 TRBJ2-1 TRBV5-1 TRBD2 - TGCGCCAGTACACTAGCGGGGATTCCCTACAATGAGCAGTTCTTC CASTLAGIPYNEQFF
14 TRBJ2-1 TRBV5-8 - - TGTGCCAGCAGCTTGGCCGGGGACATGGATGAGCAGTTCTTC CASSLAGDMDEQFF
14 TRBJ1-1 TRBV7-3 TRBD1 few TGTGCCAGCAGCTCGACCGGGACAGGGGATTTGGCTTTCTTT CASSSTGTGDLAFF
13 TRBJ2-2 TRBV30 TRBD1 - TGTGCCTGGAGTATGACAGGGGCCGGGGAGCTGTTTTTT CAWSMTGAGELFF
12 TRBJ1-2 TRBV6-5 - few TGTGCCAGCAGTGACAATTTCTATGGCTACACCTTC CASSDNFYGYTF
14 TRBJ1-1 TRBV2 - few TGTGCCAGCAGTGGTCGAGAGGGCCACCAGTTCCTTTTCTTT CASSGREGHQFLFF
14 TRBJ1-2 TRBV18 - - TGTGCCAGCTCACCCCCGGACAGTTCCTATGGCTACACCTTC CASSPPDSSYGYTF
15 TRBJ1-2 TRBV7-2 - - TGTGCCAGCAGCCTCGGAACAGGGTTGGGCTATGGCTACACCTTC CASSLGTGLGYGYTF
16 TRBJ1-4 TRBV5-1 - - TGCGCCAGCAGCTTGGCCCCGAGCAGGGCTAATGAAAAACTGTTTTTT CASSLAPSRANEKLFF
16 TRBJ2-2 TRBV10-1 TRBD2 - TGCGCCAGCAGTGGCAAGGGACTAGTGGGCACCGGGGAGCTGTTTTTT CASSGKGLVGTGELFF
21 TRBJ2-1 TRBV29-1 TRBD2 once TGCAGCGTTGACGGGACTAGCGGGAGTATTTTTCCGACCAGGGGGTACAATGAGCAGTTCTTC CSVDGTSGSIFPTRGYNEQFF
15 TRBJ1-1 TRBV7-7 - - TGTGCCAGCAGCTTGCGGGGAAGCATGAACACTGAAGCTTTCTTT CASSLRGSMNTEAFF
14 TRBJ1-1 TRBV6-1 - - TGTGCCAGCGGGGGGTGGTTGGGGAACACTGAAGCTTTCTTT CASGGWLGNTEAFF
11 TRBJ2-7 TRBV20-1 - - TGCAGTGCTCCGACTCAGCACGAGCAGTACTTC CSAPTQHEQYF
13 TRBJ2-5 TRBV2 - few TGTGCCAGCATGCGGGACTCCCAACAGACCCAGTACTTC CASMRDSQQTQYF
11 TRBJ2-1 TRBV7-3 - - TGTGCCAGCAGCTCGGACACGGAGCAGTTCTTC CASSSDTEQFF
17 TRBJ1-5 TRBV7-9 - - TGTTCCAGCAGCTCTGGTTCGGGGACGGGACTCAATCAGCCCCAGCATTTT CSSSSGSGTGLNQPQHF
14 TRBJ2-4 TRBV4-3 - once TGCGCCAGCAGCCAGGAGGAGGGTGGAAACATTCAGTACTTC CASSQEEGGNIQYF
16 TRBJ2-1 TRBV5-6 TRBD1 - TGTGCCAGCAGCTTTTTTCTAGGGGGCATCCTCAATGAGCAGTTCTTC CASSFFLGGILNEQFF
12 TRBJ1-2 TRBV30 TRBD1 - TGTGCCTGGAGTGTAACAGGGGTTGGCTACACCTTC CAWSVTGVGYTF
15 TRBJ2-5 TRBV5-8 - - TGTGCCAGCAGCTTGGGAGGGGTCCAGGGGGAGACCCAGTACTTC CASSLGGVQGETQYF
16 TRBJ2-2 TRBV28 - - TGTGCCAGCACCATACAGGGCTTAGGGGACACCGGGGAGCTGTTTTTT CASTIQGLGDTGELFF
19 TRBJ2-6 TRBV19 - - TGTGCCAGTAGTCCGATCGGGGGGGGACAGAGCTCTGGGGCCAACGTCCTGACTTTC CASSPIGGGQSSGANVLTF
17 TRBJ1-5 TRBV19 TRBD1 - TGTGCCAGTAGTAACGAAGGCAGGGGGTATTCGGATCAGCCCCAGCATTTT CASSNEGRGYSDQPQHF
16 TRBJ2-5 TRBV15 TRBD2 - TGTGCCACCAGCACATTAGCGGGAGAAAGTTCACAGACCCAGTACTTC CATSTLAGESSQTQYF
15 TRBJ1-3 TRBV15 - - TGTGCCACCAGCAGAGATAGGACTACTGGAAACACCATATATTTT CATSRDRTTGNTIYF
14 TRBJ1-1 TRBV7-3 - once TGTGCCAGCAGCTTGGGACACCCGAACACTGAAGCTTTCTTT CASSLGHPNTEAFF
14 TRBJ1-2 TRBV7-2 TRBD1 - TGTGCCAGCAGCCTACAGGGGGCGAACTATGGCTACACCTTC CASSLQGANYGYTF
15 TRBJ1-5 TRBV18 TRBD1 - TGTGCCAGCTCACCATCTGGGACAGGGATTCAGCCCCAGCATTTT CASSPSGTGIQPQHF